This TCR beta chain was captured in a study of shared clonotypes between healthy human individuals. Germline values: CDR1 SGHTA, CDR2 FQGTGA. This CDR3 region has 13 residues. The V end was cut by 5 bases, the J end by 0 bases, with 7 bases between. Genomic DNA belonging to each subset was distributed in equal measure over several immunoSEQ plates. Sequencing was performed with immunoSEQ multiplex PCR; in TCRdb, only in-frame clones are kept and a portion is missing. Of about 730,000 clones in the sample, 72% are singletons; the top ten hold approximately 1.8%. Study donors comprised healthy, HIV-negative adults devoid of recent acute infection or vaccination.

The chain carries TRBV7-3 and TRBJ1-1; D call uncertain. Input material: memory CD4+ T cells sorted from blood. Subset described: CD45RA-negative fraction. This TCR was sampled from a woman aged 25 to 45 in good health. As DNA, the CDR3 is TGTGCCAGCAGCAGGGAGATGAACACTGAAGCTTTCTTT. Its protein product is CASSREMNTEAFF.